These T cell receptor beta chains were read from a single sample in a study of T cell responses to AZD1222 COVID-19 vaccine. Profiling relied on immunoSEQ multiplex PCR, and the TCRdb table lists in-frame clones only, not all of them. Altogether about 120,000 clones are present, over 75% being singletons, with the ten largest covering roughly 3.6%. The sequenced sample was peripheral blood, obtained on day 0 of AZD1222 vaccination. Receptor source: an adult in good health. Both conserved end residues are part of each CDR3. The D gene is left open where the match is weak. Clone size is stated in some rows and not others, as once, few, many or a class when expanded.

j_call,v_call,clone_size,d_call,cdr3_nt,cdr3_aa
TRBJ1-3,TRBV7-8,NA,TRBD1,TGTGCCAGCAGCTTAGAAAGGACAGGGACCTCTGGAAACACCATATATTTT,CASSLERTGTSGNTIYF
TRBJ1-1,TRBV2,NA,NA,TGTGCCAGCAGTGAATTGGTCCCGGGGAGGGCTTTCTTT,CASSELVPGRAFF
TRBJ1-5,TRBV19,NA,NA,TGTGCCAGTAAGGGGAGGAGCACCTACAATCAGCCCCAGCATTTT,CASKGRSTYNQPQHF
TRBJ1-2,TRBV6-2/TRBV6-3,NA,NA,TGTGCCAGCAGTCAGACACGGTCGGGTGGCTACACCTTC,CASSQTRSGGYTF
TRBJ2-7,TRBV11-2,few,NA,TGTGCCAGCAGCTTAGTCGGCGGGGCCGACACCAAGTTC,CASSLVGGADTKF
TRBJ1-2,TRBV14,NA,TRBD1,TGTGCCAGCAGCCCGAGGACAGGAGGCTATGGCTACACCTTC,CASSPRTGGYGYTF
TRBJ2-7,TRBV15,NA,NA,TGTGCCACCAGCAAGGGCACCTCCTACGAGCAGTACTTC,CATSKGTSYEQYF
TRBJ2-3,TRBV7-3,NA,NA,TGTGCCAGCAGCTCGGGGCTTGCGGGGAGAACAGATACGCAGTATTTT,CASSSGLAGRTDTQYF
TRBJ1-2,TRBV3-1/TRBV3-2,NA,NA,TGTGCCAGCAGCCAAGATTTGACAGGATATAATGGCTACACCTTC,CASSQDLTGYNGYTF
TRBJ2-1,TRBV7-9,NA,TRBD2,TGTGCCAGCAGCTTAGACCTAGCGGGGGGTACCAATGAGCAGTTCTTC,CASSLDLAGGTNEQFF
TRBJ1-6,TRBV19,NA,NA,TGTGCCAGTAGTACCCCCCGACGGATCTATAATTCACCCCTCCACTTT,CASSTPRRIYNSPLHF
TRBJ1-2,TRBV10-3,NA,NA,TGTGCCATCAGTGACGGCAGGGGATATGGCTACACCTTC,CAISDGRGYGYTF
TRBJ2-3,TRBV10-1,NA,NA,TGCGCCAGCAGTGATGGCAGCACAGATACGCAGTATTTT,CASSDGSTDTQYF
TRBJ1-1,TRBV6-2/TRBV6-3,NA,NA,TGTGCCAGCAGTTGGGACACGCGGAACACTGAAGCTTTCTTT,CASSWDTRNTEAFF
TRBJ2-3,TRBV11-1,NA,TRBD2,TGTGCCAGCGGCCGGGACTACCACACAGATACGCAGTATTTT,CASGRDYHTDTQYF